This entry is about one T cell receptor beta chain. This clone turned up a few times. Within one base of it there is no much larger clone, and no base qualities were kept. The sample belongs to a study of graft-versus-host responses after intestinal transplantation (dated by TCRdb to about 2021). About the study as a whole: Recipients received multivisceral, liver-intestinal, or isolated intestinal transplants. All recipients received anti-thymocyte globulin induction followed by maintenance tacrolimus and steroids for approximately 3 years. Samples from a few later patients were sequenced in-house on an Illumina MiSeq with MiXCR processing rather than by the commercial service. A cohort of approximately 23 intestinal transplant recipients, including one retransplant, was enrolled, and a few patients lacking pretransplant specimens were excluded. A peak of at least 4% donor T cells among recipient peripheral blood mononuclear cells was the definition used for donor T cell macrochimerism. Alloreactive clones were identified by sequencing pre-transplant mixed lymphocyte reaction products and comparing them with unstimulated pre-transplant donor and recipient T cells. Bulk TCR-beta CDR3 sequencing was used to track graft-versus-host and host-versus-graft alloreactive T cell clones in the graft, circulation and bone marrow after intestinal transplantation. What the work shows at the level of the full study, not this receptor alone: Conclusions were limited by the relatively low number and heterogeneity of intestinal transplant patients. Early after transplant, declines in HvG clones were associated with peak levels of circulating GvH clones. GvH clones were detected in recipient bone marrow, and some appeared earlier in ileal mucosa or blood, consistent with an intestinal mucosal origin. High GvH to HvG T cell clonal ratios were observed in the allografts of patients with donor T cell macrochimerism.

V is reduced by 0 bases and J by 12 bases, leaving a spacing of 9 bases between them. From the cysteine through the phenylalanine, the CDR3 covers 12 amino acids. The CDR3 DNA has 36 bases and is translated from base 1. Sequences WSHSY (CDR1) and SAAADI (CDR2) are obtained from the germline V gene. Library method: the immunoSEQ multiplex PCR assay. In most patients, genomic DNA was isolated using the Qiagen DNeasy Blood and Tissue Kit and sent frozen to Adaptive Biotechnologies for TCR sequencing. High-throughput TCR-beta CDR3 sequencing of genomic DNA from most patients was performed by Adaptive Biotechnologies. On the study's bioinformatics: TCR sequencing data were retrieved from Adaptive's ImmunoSEQ software for 15 to 20 patients, whereas a few other patients were processed with MiXCR and VDJtools. CD4 versus CD8 sorting errors were corrected by removing sequences found in both subsets at a frequency ratio below 5:1. CDR3 nucleotide sequences shared between donor and recipient were removed because the origin of such sequences could not be assigned. To be classed as alloreactive, a clone needed at least 2-fold expansion over unstimulated cells and a minimum CFSE-low frequency of 0.002% (template counts) or 0.001% (read counts). Clones were considered mappable if detected in sequenced pre-transplant spleen, lymph node, or MLR CFSE-low populations of the donor or recipient. Cumulative frequency of alloreactive clones was calculated as a percentage of all sequences weighted by copy number. Drawn from immuneACCESS, this table holds only the in-frame rearrangements with V and J called that TCRdb kept. Clones are partly lost; checked studies trace under half to an unresolved V gene and leave the rest unexplained. V and J calls and clone size are as listed in that table; D and trimming were resolved from the DNA. Here the sample has more than 15,000 clones; around two fifths occur a single time. The ten largest clonotypes hold roughly 4% of the sample.

The time point label corresponds to: cells obtained before transplantation from donor or recipient. In mixed lymphocyte reactions, 200,000 CFSE-labeled pre-transplant responders were plated with 200,000 irradiated violet-dye-labeled stimulators and cultured for less than seven days. Proliferating CD3+CD4+CFSE-low and CD3+CD8+CFSE-low responder cells were FACS-sorted on a BD Influx sorter after the mixed lymphocyte reaction. Material: alloreactive CD8+ T cells from a mixed lymphocyte reaction culture, obtained before intestinal transplant. The sample's cell subset or site, from its label and the paper: CFSE-low proliferating T cells sorted from approximately 6-day pre-transplant mixed lymphocyte reaction (GvH or HvG direction). This TCR came from a human patient who received an intestinal transplant. The rearrangement combines TRBV10-2 with TRBJ1-5, with TRBD1 perhaps the D gene, on 6 matching bases. This receptor carries the CDR3 CASSESDSIQHF. The nucleotide sequence is TGCGCCAGCAGTGAGTCGGACAGTATCCAGCATTTT.